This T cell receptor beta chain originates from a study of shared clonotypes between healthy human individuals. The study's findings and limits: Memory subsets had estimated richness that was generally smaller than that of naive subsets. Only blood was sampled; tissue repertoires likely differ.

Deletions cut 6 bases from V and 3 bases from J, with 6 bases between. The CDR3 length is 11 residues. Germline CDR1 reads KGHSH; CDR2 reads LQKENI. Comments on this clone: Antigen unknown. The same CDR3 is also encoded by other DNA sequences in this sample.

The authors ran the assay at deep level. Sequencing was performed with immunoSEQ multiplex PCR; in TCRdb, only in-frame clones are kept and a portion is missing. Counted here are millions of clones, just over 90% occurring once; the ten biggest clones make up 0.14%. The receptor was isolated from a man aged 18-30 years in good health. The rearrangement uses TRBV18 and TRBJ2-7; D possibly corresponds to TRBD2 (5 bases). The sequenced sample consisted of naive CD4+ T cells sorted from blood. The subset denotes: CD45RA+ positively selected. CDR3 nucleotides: TGTGCCAGCTCGACTAACTACGAGCAGTACTTC. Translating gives CASSTNYEQYF.